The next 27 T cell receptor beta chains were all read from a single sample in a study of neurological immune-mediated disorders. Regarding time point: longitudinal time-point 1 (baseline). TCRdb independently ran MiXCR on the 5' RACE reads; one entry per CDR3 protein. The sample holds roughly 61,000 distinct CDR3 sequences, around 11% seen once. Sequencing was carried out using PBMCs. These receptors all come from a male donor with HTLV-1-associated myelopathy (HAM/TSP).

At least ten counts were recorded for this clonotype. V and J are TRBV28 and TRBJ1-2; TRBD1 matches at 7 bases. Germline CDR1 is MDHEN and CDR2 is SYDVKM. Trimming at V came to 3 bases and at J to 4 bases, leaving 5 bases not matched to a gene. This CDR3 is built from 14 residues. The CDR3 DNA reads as TGTGCCAGCAGTTTGACAGGGACTACCTATGGCTACACCTTC. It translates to CASSLTGTTYGYTF.

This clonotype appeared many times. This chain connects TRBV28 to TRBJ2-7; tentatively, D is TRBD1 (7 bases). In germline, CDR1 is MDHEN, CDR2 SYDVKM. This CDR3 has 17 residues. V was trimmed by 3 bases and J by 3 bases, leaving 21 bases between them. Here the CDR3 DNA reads TGTGCCAGCAGTTTTTCGTCGCGGAGGGGGCGCTACTACGAGCAGTACTTC. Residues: CASSFSSRRGRYYEQYF.

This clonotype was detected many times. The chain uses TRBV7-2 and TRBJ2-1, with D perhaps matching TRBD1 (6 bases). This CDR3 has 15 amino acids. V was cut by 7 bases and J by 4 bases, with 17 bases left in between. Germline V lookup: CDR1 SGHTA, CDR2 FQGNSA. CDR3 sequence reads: CASTGVGTQYNEQFF. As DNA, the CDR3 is TGTGCCAGCACCGGGGTAGGGACACAGTACAATGAGCAGTTCTTC.

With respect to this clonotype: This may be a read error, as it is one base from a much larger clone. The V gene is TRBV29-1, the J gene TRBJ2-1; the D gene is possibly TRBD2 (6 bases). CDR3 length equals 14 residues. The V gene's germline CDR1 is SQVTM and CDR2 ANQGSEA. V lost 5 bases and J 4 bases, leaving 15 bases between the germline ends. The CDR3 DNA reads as TGCAGCGTTCGCCTAGTGGGGGGTTACAATGAGCAGTTCTTC. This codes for CSVRLVGGYNEQFF.

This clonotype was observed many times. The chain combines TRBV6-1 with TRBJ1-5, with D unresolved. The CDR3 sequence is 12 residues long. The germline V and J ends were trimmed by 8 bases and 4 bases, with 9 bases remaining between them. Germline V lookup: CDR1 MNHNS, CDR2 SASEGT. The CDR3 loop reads CASWRWNQPQHF. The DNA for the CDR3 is TGTGCCAGCTGGCGCTGGAATCAGCCCCAGCATTTT.

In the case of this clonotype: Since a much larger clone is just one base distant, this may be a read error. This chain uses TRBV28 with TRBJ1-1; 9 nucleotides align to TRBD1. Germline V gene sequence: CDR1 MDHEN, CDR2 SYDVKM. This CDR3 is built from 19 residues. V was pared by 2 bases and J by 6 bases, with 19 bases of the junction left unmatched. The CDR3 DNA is TGTGCCAGCAGTTTAGGTCTCGTTGGGACAGGGACGGGTAACGCTGAAGCTTTCTTT. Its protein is CASSLGLVGTGTGNAEAFF.

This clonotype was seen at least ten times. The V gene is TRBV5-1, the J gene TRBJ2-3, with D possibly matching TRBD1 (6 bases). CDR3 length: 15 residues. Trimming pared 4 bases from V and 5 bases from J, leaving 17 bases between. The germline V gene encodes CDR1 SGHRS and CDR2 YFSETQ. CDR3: CASSPRQARGDTQYF. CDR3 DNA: TGCGCCAGCAGCCCCCGACAGGCCCGAGGAGATACGCAGTATTTT.

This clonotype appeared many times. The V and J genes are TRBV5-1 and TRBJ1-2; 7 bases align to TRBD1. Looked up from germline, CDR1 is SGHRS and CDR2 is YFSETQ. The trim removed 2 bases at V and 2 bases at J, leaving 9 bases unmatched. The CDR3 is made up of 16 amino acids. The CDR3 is CASSLSQGGFNYGYTF. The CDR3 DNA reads TGCGCCAGCAGCTTAAGTCAGGGGGGTTTCAACTATGGCTACACCTTC.

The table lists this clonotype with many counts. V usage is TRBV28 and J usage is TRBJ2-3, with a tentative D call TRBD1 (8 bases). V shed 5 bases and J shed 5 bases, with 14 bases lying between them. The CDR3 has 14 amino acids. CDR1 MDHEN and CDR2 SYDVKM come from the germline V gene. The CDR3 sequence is CASSLQGGIDTQYF. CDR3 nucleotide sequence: TGTGCCAGCAGTCTACAGGGGGGGATAGATACGCAGTATTTT.

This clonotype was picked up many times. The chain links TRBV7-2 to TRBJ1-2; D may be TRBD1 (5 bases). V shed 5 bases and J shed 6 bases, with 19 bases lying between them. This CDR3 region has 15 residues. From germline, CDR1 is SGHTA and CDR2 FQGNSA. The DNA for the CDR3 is TGTGCCAGCAGCCTATCCGGGTGGGGCGACGATGGCTACACCTTC. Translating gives CASSLSGWGDDGYTF.

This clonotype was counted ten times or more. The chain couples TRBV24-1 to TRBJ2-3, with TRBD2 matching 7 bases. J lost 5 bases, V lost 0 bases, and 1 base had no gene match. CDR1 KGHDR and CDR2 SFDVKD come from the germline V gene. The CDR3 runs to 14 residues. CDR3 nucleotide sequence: TGTGCCACCAGTGATTTGCGCGGGGGAGATACGCAGTATTTT. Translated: CATSDLRGGDTQYF.

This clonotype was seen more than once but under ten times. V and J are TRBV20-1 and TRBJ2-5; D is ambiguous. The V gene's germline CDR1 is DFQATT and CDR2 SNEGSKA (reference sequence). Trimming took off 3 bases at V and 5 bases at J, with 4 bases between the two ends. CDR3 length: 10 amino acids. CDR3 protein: CSASGETQYF. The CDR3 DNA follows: TGCAGTGCTAGTGGTGAGACCCAGTACTTC.

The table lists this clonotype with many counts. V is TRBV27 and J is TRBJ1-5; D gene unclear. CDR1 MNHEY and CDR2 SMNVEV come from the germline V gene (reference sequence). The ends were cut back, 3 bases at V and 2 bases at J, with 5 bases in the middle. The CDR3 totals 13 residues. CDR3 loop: CASSFAGNQPQHF. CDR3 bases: TGTGCCAGCAGTTTCGCCGGCAATCAGCCCCAGCATTTT.

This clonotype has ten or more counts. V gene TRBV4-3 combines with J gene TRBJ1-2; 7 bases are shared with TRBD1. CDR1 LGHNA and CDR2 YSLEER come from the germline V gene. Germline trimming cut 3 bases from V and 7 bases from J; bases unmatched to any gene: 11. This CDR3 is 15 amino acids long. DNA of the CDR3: TGCGCCAGCAGCCAGGACAGGAGCCCCAGGGGTGGCTACACCTTC. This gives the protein CASSQDRSPRGGYTF.

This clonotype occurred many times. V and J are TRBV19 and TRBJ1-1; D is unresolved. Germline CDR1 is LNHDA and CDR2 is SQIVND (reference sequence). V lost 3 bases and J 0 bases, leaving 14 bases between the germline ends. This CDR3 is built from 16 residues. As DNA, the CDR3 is TGTGCCAGTAGTATTCATTGGAGGGAGGTGAACACTGAAGCTTTCTTT. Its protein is CASSIHWREVNTEAFF.

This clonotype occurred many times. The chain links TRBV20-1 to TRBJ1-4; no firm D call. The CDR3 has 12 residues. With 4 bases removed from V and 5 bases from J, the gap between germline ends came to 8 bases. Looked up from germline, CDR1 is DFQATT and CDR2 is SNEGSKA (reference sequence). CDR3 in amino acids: CSAKGRNEKLFF. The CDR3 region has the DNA TGCAGTGCTAAAGGGCGAAATGAAAAACTGTTTTTT.

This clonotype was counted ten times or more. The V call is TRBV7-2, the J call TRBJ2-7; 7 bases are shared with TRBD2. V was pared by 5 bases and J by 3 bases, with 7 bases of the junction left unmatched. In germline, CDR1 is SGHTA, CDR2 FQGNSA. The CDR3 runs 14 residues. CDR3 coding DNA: TGTGCCAGCAGCCCCGGGCGGGGGAGCTACGAGCAGTACTTC. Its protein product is CASSPGRGSYEQYF.

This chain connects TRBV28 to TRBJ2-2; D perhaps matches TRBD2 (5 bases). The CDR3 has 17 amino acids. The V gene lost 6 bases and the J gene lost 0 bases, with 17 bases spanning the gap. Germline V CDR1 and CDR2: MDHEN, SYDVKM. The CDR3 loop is CASRGKGVFANTGELFF. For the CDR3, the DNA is TGTGCCAGCAGGGGAAAGGGAGTCTTCGCGAACACCGGGGAGCTGTTTTTT.

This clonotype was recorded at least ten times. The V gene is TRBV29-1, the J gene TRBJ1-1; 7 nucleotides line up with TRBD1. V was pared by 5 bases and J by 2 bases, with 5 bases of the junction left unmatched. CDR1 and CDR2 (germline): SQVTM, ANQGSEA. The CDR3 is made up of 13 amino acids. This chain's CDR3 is CSVSGTANTEAFF. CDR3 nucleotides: TGCAGCGTTTCCGGGACAGCCAACACTGAAGCTTTCTTT. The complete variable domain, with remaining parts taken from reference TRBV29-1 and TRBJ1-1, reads SAVISQKPSRDICQRGTSLTIQCQVDSQVTMMFWYRQQPGQSLTLIATANQGSEATYESGFVIDKFPISRPNLTFSTLTVSNMSPEDSSIYLCSVSGTANTEAFFGQGTRLTVV.

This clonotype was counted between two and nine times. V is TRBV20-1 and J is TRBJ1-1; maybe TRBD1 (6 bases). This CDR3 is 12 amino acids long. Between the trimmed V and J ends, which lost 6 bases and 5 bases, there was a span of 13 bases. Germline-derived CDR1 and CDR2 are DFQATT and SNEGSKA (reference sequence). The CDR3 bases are TGCAGTGCCCGGGACACGTTAACTGAAGCTTTCTTT. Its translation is CSARDTLTEAFF.

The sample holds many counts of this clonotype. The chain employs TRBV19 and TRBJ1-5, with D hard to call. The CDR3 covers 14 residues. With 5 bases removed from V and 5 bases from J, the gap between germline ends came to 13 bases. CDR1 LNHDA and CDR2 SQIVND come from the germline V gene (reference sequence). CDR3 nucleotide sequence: TGTGCCAGTAGTCCCGGGCGTCAGGATCAGCCCCAGCATTTT. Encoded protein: CASSPGRQDQPQHF.

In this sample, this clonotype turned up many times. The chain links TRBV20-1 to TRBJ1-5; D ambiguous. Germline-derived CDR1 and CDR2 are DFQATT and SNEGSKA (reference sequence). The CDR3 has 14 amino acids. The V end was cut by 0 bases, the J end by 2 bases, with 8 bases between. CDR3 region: CSAREGRRNQPQHF. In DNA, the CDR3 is TGCAGTGCTAGAGAGGGCAGGCGCAATCAGCCCCAGCATTTT.

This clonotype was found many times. DNA of the CDR3: TGTGCCAGCAGCTCCCCCGGGACAGAGAACACTGAAGCTTTCTTT. Its translation: CASSSPGTENTEAFF. The rearrangement links TRBV7-6 to TRBJ1-1; TRBD1 matches at 7 bases. Looked up from germline, CDR1 is SGHVS and CDR2 is FNYEAQ. V lost 4 bases, J lost 1 base, and 6 bases stayed unmatched. The length of the CDR3 is 15 residues.

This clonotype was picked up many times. CDR3 sequence: CASSRQGDNSPLHF. In DNA form, the CDR3 reads TGTGCCAGCAGTCGCCAGGGGGATAATTCACCCCTCCACTTT. The V and J genes are TRBV12-3 or TRBV12-4 and TRBJ1-6; 7 bases map to TRBD1. The V segment lost 5 bases and the J segment 5 bases; nucleotides outside the gene matches: 3. The CDR3 is 14 amino acids.

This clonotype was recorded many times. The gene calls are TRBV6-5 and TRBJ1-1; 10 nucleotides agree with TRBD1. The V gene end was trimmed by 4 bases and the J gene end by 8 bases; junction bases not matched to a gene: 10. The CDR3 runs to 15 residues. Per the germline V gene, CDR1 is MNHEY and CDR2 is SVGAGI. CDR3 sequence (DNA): TGTGCCAGCAGTTCGTGGACAGGGGGGTCTGTAGAAGCTTTCTTT. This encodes CASSSWTGGSVEAFF.

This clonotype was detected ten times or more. The CDR3 bases are TGCAGCGTTGAAGTCGGGGGGGGGCAGCCCCAGCATTTT. Translated: CSVEVGGGQPQHF. The V call is TRBV29-1, the J call TRBJ1-5, with a tentative D call TRBD1 (5 bases). V was trimmed by 1 base and J by 7 bases, leaving 11 bases between them. Germline V CDR1 and CDR2: SQVTM, ANQGSEA. This CDR3 spans 13 amino acids. Using reference TRBV29-1 and TRBJ1-5 for the parts outside the CDR3, the full variable domain is SAVISQKPSRDICQRGTSLTIQCQVDSQVTMMFWYRQQPGQSLTLIATANQGSEATYESGFVIDKFPISRPNLTFSTLTVSNMSPEDSSIYLCSVEVGGGQPQHFGDGTRLSIL.

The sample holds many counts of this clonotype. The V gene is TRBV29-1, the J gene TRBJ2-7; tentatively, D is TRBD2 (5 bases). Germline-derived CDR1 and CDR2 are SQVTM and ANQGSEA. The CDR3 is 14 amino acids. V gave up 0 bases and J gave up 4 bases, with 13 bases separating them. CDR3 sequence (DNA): TGCAGCGTTGAAGAACCAGGACTCCAATACGAGCAGTACTTC. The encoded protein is CSVEEPGLQYEQYF.